This TCR beta chain was sequenced during a study of OX40 agonist ivuxolimab in advanced cancers. The overall study: With a range of roughly 23 to 90, age averaged about 58 years, and 70% to 85% were male. General study results and limits: Normalized T-cell clonal expansion was also low in some nonresponders. Researchers did not determine the expanded peripheral T cells' antigen specificity.

The length of the CDR3 is 14 residues. Germline V gene sequence: CDR1 LNHDA, CDR2 SQIVND (reference sequence). V lost 3 bases, J lost 4 bases, and 10 bases lay in between. Remarks on this clone: What it recognizes is unknown.

Assay used: immunoSEQ multiplex PCR; TCRdb lists only in-frame clones, some missing. Among roughly 92,000 clones listed, roughly 80% were seen once. The chain joins TRBV19 to TRBJ1-5; D not certain. This TCR was sampled from an adult with an advanced solid tumor such as melanoma, head and neck, liver or kidney cancer. The sample in question was CD4+ or CD8+ T cells sorted from blood, obtained in a trial of the OX40 agonist ivuxolimab. Here the CDR3 DNA reads TGTGCCAGTAGTATCCCCCCGTTAAATCAGCCCCAGCATTTT. This encodes CASSIPPLNQPQHF.